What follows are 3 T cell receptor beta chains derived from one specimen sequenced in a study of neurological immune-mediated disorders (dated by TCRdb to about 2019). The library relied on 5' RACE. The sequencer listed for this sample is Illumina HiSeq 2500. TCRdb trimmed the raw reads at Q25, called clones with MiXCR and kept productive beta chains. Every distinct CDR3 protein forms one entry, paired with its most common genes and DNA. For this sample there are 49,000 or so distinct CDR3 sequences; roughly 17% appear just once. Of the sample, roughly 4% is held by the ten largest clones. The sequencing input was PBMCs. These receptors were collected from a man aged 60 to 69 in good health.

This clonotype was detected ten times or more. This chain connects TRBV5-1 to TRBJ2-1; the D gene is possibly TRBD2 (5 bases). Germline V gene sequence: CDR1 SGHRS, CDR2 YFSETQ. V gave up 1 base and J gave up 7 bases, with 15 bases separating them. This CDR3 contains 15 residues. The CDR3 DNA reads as TGCGCCAGCAGCTTGTCACTAGTTTCCGAAAATGAGCAGTTCTTC. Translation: CASSLSLVSENEQFF.

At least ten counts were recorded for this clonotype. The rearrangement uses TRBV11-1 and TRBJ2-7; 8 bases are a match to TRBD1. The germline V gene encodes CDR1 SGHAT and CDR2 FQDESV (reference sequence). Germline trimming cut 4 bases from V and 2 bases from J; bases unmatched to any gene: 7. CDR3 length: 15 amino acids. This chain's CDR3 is CASSSSGTGPYEQYF. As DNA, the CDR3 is TGTGCCAGCAGCTCTTCCGGGACAGGTCCCTACGAGCAGTACTTC.

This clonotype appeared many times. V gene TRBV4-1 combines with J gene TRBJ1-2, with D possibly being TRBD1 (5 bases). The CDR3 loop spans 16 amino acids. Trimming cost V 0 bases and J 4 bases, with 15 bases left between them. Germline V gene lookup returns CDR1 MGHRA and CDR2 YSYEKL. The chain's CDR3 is CASSQDDDSTTYGYTF. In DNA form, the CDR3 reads TGCGCCAGCAGCCAAGATGATGACAGTACCACCTATGGCTACACCTTC.